This T cell receptor beta chain was recorded in a study of blood T cell repertoires in COVID-19. Overall study context: Italy, Spain and the United States were the sources of the convalescent and acute COVID-19 samples.

Original analysis: Nucleated cell number was recorded as an estimate derived from reference gene primer amplification. The data were produced by immunoSEQ multiplex PCR, yet TCRdb's version contains in-frame clones alone and is incomplete. For V, J and clone size, that table is used; D and trimming come from the DNA. The sample lists roughly 110,000 clones, roughly 80% occurring once. The CDR3 length is 15 residues. The J segment lost 10 bases and the V segment lost 1 base, leaving 6 bases of the junction unmatched. The germline CDR1 and CDR2 sequences are SEHNR and FQNEAQ (reference sequence). Sequencing was carried out using peripheral blood. The genes are TRBV7-9 and TRBJ1-6; 8 bases are shared with TRBD1. The sequence came from a man in his 70s with acute or convalescent COVID-19. For the CDR3, the DNA is TGTGCCAGCAGCTTAGTACAGGGGGTCGGGTCACCCCTCCACTTT. Protein: CASSLVQGVGSPLHF. Looking up the rest from reference TRBV7-9 and TRBJ1-6 gives the full variable domain: DTGVSQNPRHKITKRGQNVTFRCDPISEHNRLYWYRQTLGQGPEFLTYFQNEAQLEKSRLLSDRFSAERPKGSFSTLEIQRTEQGDSAMYLCASSLVQGVGSPLHFGNGTRLTVT.